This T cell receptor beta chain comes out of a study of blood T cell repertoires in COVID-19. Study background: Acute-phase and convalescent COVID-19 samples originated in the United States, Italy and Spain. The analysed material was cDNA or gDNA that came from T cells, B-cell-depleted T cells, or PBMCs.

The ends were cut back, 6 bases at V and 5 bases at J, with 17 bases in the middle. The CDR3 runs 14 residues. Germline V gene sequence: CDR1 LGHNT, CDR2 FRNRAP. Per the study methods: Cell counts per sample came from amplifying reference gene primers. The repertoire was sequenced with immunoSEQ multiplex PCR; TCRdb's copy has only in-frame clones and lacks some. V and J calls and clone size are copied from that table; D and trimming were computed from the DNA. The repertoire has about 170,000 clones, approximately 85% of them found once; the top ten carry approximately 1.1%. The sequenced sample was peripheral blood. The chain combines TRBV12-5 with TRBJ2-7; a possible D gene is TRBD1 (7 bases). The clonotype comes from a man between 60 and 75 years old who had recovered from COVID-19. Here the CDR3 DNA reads TGTGCTAGTGGCCAGGGGGGATTCGGAGACGAGCAGTACTTC. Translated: CASGQGGFGDEQYF.